This entry lists 5 T cell receptor beta chains sequenced from one sample in a study of T cell responses to AZD1222 COVID-19 vaccine. Profiled with immunoSEQ multiplex PCR; TCRdb holds only in-frame clones, not every one. The sample contains over 85,000 clones, around 89% of which appear only once. The sample here was peripheral blood, taken on day 0 of AZD1222 vaccination. Receptors originate from an adult in good health.

J is TRBJ2-7 and V is TRBV19; 8 bases fit TRBD2. Trimming cost V 6 bases and J 2 bases; bases outside gene matches: 0. The CDR3 runs 12 residues. In germline, CDR1 is LNHDA, CDR2 SQIVND (reference sequence). The DNA for the CDR3 is TGTGCCAGTAGCGGGGGGGCCTACGAGCAGTACTTC. Residues: CASSGGAYEQYF.

The chain joins TRBV4-1 to TRBJ1-1; 9 positions agree with TRBD1. The CDR3 length is 20 residues. In germline, CDR1 is MGHRA, CDR2 YSYEKL. The V gene end was trimmed by 0 bases and the J gene end by 5 bases; junction bases not matched to a gene: 19. The CDR3 bases are TGCGCCAGCAGCCAAGATTTCACCCGATACGGGACAGGGTTTTTGACTGAAGCTTTCTTT. It yields the protein CASSQDFTRYGTGFLTEAFF.

The chain is built from TRBV9 and TRBJ2-5; the D gene could be TRBD1 or TRBD2 (6 bases each). CDR1 and CDR2 from the germline V gene are SGDLS and YYNGEE. V lost 2 bases, J lost 5 bases, and 13 bases lay in between. The CDR3 runs to 14 residues. This CDR3 is CASSVGGRLETQYF. Here the CDR3 DNA reads TGTGCCAGCAGCGTGGGGGGCCGGCTCGAGACCCAGTACTTC.

The J gene is TRBJ2-1, the V gene TRBV7-2; 7 bases align to TRBD2. Per germline, CDR1 SGHTA and CDR2 FQGNSA. The CDR3 extends over 14 amino acids. V dropped 5 bases and J dropped 8; count of bases not matched to a gene: 9. In DNA form, the CDR3 reads TGTGCCAGCAGCCCCTCGGGGGGTTTCCATGAGCAGTTCTTC. Its translation is CASSPSGGFHEQFF.

This chain uses TRBV7-2 with TRBJ1-1; D remains unclear. The CDR3 has 15 amino acids. V lost 2 bases and J 0 bases, leaving 10 bases between the germline ends. Germline lookup yields CDR1 SGHTA and CDR2 FQGNSA. The CDR3 sequence: CASSLQAGMNTEAFF. In DNA form, the CDR3 reads TGTGCCAGCAGCTTACAGGCAGGAATGAACACTGAAGCTTTCTTT.